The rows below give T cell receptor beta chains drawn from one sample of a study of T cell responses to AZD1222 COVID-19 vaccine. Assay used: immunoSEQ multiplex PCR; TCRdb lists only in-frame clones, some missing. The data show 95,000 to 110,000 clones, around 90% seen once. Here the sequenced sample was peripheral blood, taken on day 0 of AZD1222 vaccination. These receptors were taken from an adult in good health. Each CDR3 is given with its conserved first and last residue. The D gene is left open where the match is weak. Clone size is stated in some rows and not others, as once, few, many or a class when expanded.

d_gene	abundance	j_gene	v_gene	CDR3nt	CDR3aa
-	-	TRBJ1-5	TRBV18	TGTGCCAGCTCACCACGAGATTATCAGCCCCAGCATTTT	CASSPRDYQPQHF
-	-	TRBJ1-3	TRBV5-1	TGCGCCAGCAGCTTGGATGCTGGAAACACCATATATTTT	CASSLDAGNTIYF
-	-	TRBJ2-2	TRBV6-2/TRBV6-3	TGTGCCAGCAGCCCGGGTCGGGTCGGGGAGCTGTTTTTT	CASSPGRVGELFF
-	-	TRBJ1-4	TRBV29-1	TGCAGCGTCATCGGGGGGCAGGGTGAAAAACTGTTTTTT	CSVIGGQGEKLFF
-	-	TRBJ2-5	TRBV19	TGTGCCAGTAGTGTGACAGCCCAAGAGACCCAGTACTTC	CASSVTAQETQYF
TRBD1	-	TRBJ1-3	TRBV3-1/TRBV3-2	TGTGCCAGCAGCCCGGGGGGGACAGGGACGGAAGGAAACACCATATATTTT	CASSPGGTGTEGNTIYF
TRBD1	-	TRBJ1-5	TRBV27	TGTGCCAGCAGTTCCCTGGACAGGGGCCATCAGCCCCAGCATTTT	CASSSLDRGHQPQHF
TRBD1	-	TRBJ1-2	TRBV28	TGTGCCAGCAGTTCCCGGGACAGGCGGATCCACGGCTACACCTTC	CASSSRDRRIHGYTF
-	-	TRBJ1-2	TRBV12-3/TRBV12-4	TGTGCCAGCAGCCGGGACTATGGCTACACCTTC	CASSRDYGYTF
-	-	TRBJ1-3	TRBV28	TGTGCCACGAGCCGTAGCTCTGGAAACACCATATATTTT	CATSRSSGNTIYF
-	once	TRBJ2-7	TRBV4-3	TGCGCCAGCAGCCTAACCCGGGGTGTAGCCTACGAGCAGTACTTC	CASSLTRGVAYEQYF
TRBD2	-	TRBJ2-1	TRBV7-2	TGTGCCAGCAGCGAGGGACTAGCGGGAGTTTCTGGCAATGAGCAGTTCTTC	CASSEGLAGVSGNEQFF
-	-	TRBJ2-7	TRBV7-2	TGTGCCAGCAGCTCGGGACATGGGGGAGTGGGCGGCGAGCAGTACTTC	CASSSGHGGVGGEQYF
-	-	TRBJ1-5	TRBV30	TGTGCCTGGACCCTAAAGGCCCGGGGCGATCAGCCCCAGCATTTT	CAWTLKARGDQPQHF
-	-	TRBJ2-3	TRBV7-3	TGTGCCAGCAGCTTTGGGCCGGAGGATACGCAGTATTTT	CASSFGPEDTQYF
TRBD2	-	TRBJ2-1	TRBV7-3	TGTGCCAGCAGCCCGGGGGAAGCTAGCGGGAGACGTACTTACAATGAGCAGTTCTTC	CASSPGEASGRRTYNEQFF
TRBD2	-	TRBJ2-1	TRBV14	TGTGCCAGCGCGTTTAGGGTAGCGGGACGATCCTACAATGAGCAGTTCTTC	CASAFRVAGRSYNEQFF
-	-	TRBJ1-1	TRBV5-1	TGCGCCAGCAGCGATGGACAGACGCCTTCGACTTTCTTT	CASSDGQTPSTFF
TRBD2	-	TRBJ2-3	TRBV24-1	TGTGCCACCAGTGACCCGGGAGGGCCAGATACGCAGTATTTT	CATSDPGGPDTQYF
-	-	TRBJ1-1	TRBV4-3	TGCGCCAGCAGCCAAGCCGGGACCTCTGAAGCTTTCTTT	CASSQAGTSEAFF
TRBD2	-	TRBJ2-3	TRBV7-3	TGTGCCAGCAGCTTACGGACTAGCGGGACGCGCACAGATACGCAGTATTTT	CASSLRTSGTRTDTQYF
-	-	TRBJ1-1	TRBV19	TGTGCCAGTAGTACCGGCAGGGTATCTGAAGCTTTCTTT	CASSTGRVSEAFF
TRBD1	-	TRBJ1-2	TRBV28	TGTGCCAGCAGCCGGGACAGGGGTAACTATGGCTACACCTTC	CASSRDRGNYGYTF
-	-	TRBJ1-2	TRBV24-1	TGTGCCACCAGTGATGAATGGGACTATGGCTACACCTTC	CATSDEWDYGYTF
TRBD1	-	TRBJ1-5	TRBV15	TGTGCCACCAGCGCCCGGACAGGGTTTAACAATCAGCCCCAGCATTTT	CATSARTGFNNQPQHF
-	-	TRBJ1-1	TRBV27	TGTGCCAGCAGTCCAAGTAAGGGCTGGGGAACTGAAGCTTTCTTT	CASSPSKGWGTEAFF
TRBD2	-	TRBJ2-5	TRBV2	TGTGCCAGCAGCCGAAGGGGGACTAGCGGGAGCGTGGAGACCCAGTACTTC	CASSRRGTSGSVETQYF
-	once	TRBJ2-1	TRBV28	TGTGCCAGCAGAGGACTTGGCAGCAGCTCCTACAATGAGCAGTTCTTC	CASRGLGSSSYNEQFF
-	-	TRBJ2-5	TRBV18	TGTGCCAGCTCTAGGGCCGCGAGAGAGACCCAGTACTTC	CASSRAARETQYF
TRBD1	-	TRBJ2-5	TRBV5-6	TGTGCCAGCAGCTTGACAGGGGTCGGGGAGACCCAGTACTTC	CASSLTGVGETQYF
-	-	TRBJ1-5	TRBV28	TGTGCCAGCAGTTCGGCTCCATGGAGTGATCAGCCCCAGCATTTT	CASSSAPWSDQPQHF
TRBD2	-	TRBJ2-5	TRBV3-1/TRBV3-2	TGTGCCAGCAGCCAAGATCTGGGGGGACTAGCGGGAGGTTGGGAGACCCAGTACTTC	CASSQDLGGLAGGWETQYF
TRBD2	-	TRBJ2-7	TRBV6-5	TGTGCCAGCCACACAGGGACTAGAAAGTACGAGCAGTACTTC	CASHTGTRKYEQYF
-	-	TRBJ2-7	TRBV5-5	TGTGCCAGCAGCTTGGCCCTAGGGGGAGGCTACGAGCAGTACTTC	CASSLALGGGYEQYF
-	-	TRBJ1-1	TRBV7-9	TGTGCCAGCAGCTTAGAGGTGAACACTGAAGCTTTCTTT	CASSLEVNTEAFF
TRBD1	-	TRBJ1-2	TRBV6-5	TGTGCCAGCAGAGTACCGGGACAGGGGGTCTCTGGCTACACCTTC	CASRVPGQGVSGYTF
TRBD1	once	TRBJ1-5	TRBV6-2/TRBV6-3	TGTGCCAGCAGCCCGGCCCGGACAGGGGGCCTTGGCAATCAGCCCCAGCATTTT	CASSPARTGGLGNQPQHF
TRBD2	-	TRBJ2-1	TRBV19	TGTGCCAGTAGTATCCTAGCGGGAGGGTTCAATGAGCAGTTCTTC	CASSILAGGFNEQFF
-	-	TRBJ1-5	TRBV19	TGTGCCAGTAGTACAACGTGGCAGCCGTATAGCAATCAGCCCCAGCATTTT	CASSTTWQPYSNQPQHF
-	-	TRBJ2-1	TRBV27	TGTGCCAGCAGTTTAACACTCTACTCCTACAATGAGCAGTTCTTC	CASSLTLYSYNEQFF
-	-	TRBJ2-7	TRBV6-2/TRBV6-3	TGTGCCAGCAGTTACGGGCTAGCTGGGGGCAACGAGCAGTACTTC	CASSYGLAGGNEQYF
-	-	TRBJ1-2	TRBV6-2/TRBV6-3	TGTGCCAGCAGTTCTCCCTCGGCTTCCAGAAACTATGGCTACACCTTC	CASSSPSASRNYGYTF
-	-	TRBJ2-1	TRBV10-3	TGTGCCATCAGTGACCCTACGCGGACAGTGGGGGGCTCCTACAATGAGCAGTTCTTC	CAISDPTRTVGGSYNEQFF
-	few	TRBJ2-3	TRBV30	TGTGCCTGGAAATTCAACTCGCTAGGAGGAGATACGCAGTATTTT	CAWKFNSLGGDTQYF
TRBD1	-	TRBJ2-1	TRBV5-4	TGTGCCAGCATGGCCACAGGGGGCAGGAATGAGCAGTTCTTC	CASMATGGRNEQFF
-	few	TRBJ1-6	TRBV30	TGTGCCTGGGGAGGTGCCCGTAATTCACCCCTCCACTTT	CAWGGARNSPLHF
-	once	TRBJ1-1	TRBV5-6	TGTGCCAGCAATCCGGGGGCAGACACTGAAGCTTTCTTT	CASNPGADTEAFF
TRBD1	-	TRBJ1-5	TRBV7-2	TGTGCCAGCAGCCCCGACAGGGGTAATCAGCCCCAGCATTTT	CASSPDRGNQPQHF
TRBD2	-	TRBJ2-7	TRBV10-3	TGTGCCATCAGTGGTCGTCTAGCGGCGATCTCCTACGAGCAGTACTTC	CAISGRLAAISYEQYF
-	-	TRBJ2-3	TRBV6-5	TGTGCCAGCAGTTACTCGTGGGTGGGGAAAATCAATACGCAGTATTTT	CASSYSWVGKINTQYF
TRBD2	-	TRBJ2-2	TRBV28	TGTGCCAGCACCATGGCGGGAGGGCATGCCGGGGAGCTGTTTTTT	CASTMAGGHAGELFF
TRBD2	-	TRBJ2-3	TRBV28	TGTGCCAGCAGTGAGGTTAGCGGGAGGGCCACAGATACGCAGTATTTT	CASSEVSGRATDTQYF
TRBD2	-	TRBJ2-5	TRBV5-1	TGCGCCAGCAGTGGTCTTGAGGGAGGGGTGCAGGAGACCCAGTACTTC	CASSGLEGGVQETQYF
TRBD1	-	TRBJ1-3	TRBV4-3	TGCGCCAGCAGCCAGGTCGGACAGGCTGGAAACACCATATATTTT	CASSQVGQAGNTIYF
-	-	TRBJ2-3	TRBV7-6	TGTGCCAGCAGCTTAGTGGGAGGAGAGACAGATACGCAGTATTTT	CASSLVGGETDTQYF
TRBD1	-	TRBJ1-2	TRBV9	TGTGCCAGCAGCGGCACGGGACAGGTCTATGGCTACACCTTC	CASSGTGQVYGYTF
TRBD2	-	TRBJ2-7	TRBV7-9	TGTGCCAGCAGCTTAGGGTCTAGCGGGAGCCCGTACGAGCAGTACTTC	CASSLGSSGSPYEQYF
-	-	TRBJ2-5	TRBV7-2	TGTGCCAGCAGCACCGGTGGCGAGAAGACCCAGTACTTC	CASSTGGEKTQYF
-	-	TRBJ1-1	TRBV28	TGTGCCAGCCAGGCCAGTAAGGGTTACGTAGCTGAAGCTTTCTTT	CASQASKGYVAEAFF